This entry describes one TCR beta chain. Its antigen is as yet unknown. These data come from a study of response to subunit inactivated influenza vaccine. Study-level points and caveats: It was the authors' suggestion that each seasonal influenza vaccination recruits few new T cells.

Germline CDR1 and CDR2: DFQATT and SNEGSKA (reference sequence). The junction had 5 bases not matched to a gene; V was cut back by 0 bases and J by 0 bases. This CDR3 is 16 amino acids long. TCRdb reprocessed the RT-PCR reads with MiXCR, giving one entry per CDR3 protein. The table lists about 780,000 distinct CDR3 sequences, around a sixth of them singletons, with 11% in the top ten. The gene calls are TRBV20-1 and TRBJ2-4; TRBD2 matches at 7 bases. The sequence was obtained from a middle-aged man who received an inactivated influenza vaccine. The sequencing used PBMCs from blood, collected 5 to 6 days after vaccination. The CDR3 bases are TGCAGTGCTAGAGAAGGCGGGGGTGTAGCCAAAAACATTCAGTACTTC. As protein: CSAREGGGVAKNIQYF.